In this sample, the clone carrying this T cell receptor (beta chain) turned up many times. Its antigen remains unidentified. The data originate from a study of T-cell memory formation after mild COVID-19. Overall study: The two donors had largely donor-specific TCR clusters.

Study results and limitations: Day 15 to 85 contracting clones showed balanced CD4/CD8; later expanders leaned CD4+. What remained unconfirmed was the SARS-CoV-2 specificity of second-wave clones peaking on day 37.

The 5'RACE method, run with constant-segment primers, produced TCR alpha and TCR beta cDNA libraries (carrying sample barcodes and UMIs). TCRdb independently ran MiXCR on the 5' RACE reads; one entry per CDR3 protein. Of about 360,000 distinct CDR3 sequences in the sample, under 15% were seen once. V was pared by 6 bases and J by 11 bases, with 16 bases between. The CDR3 spans 12 residues. The TCR comes from a man aged 18 to 35 who had mild COVID-19 (a few samples of this study predate the infection). Cell type and time point are not known. The sample was PBMCs or a T cell subset sorted from them (not recorded which). The chain couples TRBV12-3 or TRBV12-4 to TRBJ1-1; D is perhaps TRBD1 (5 bases). CDR3 amino acids: CASRQNRLRAFF. CDR3 nucleotides: TGTGCCAGCAGGCAGAACAGGCTTCGGGCTTTCTTT.